This T cell receptor (beta chain) is from a study of T cells in Graves' hyperthyroidism and ophthalmopathy (dated by TCRdb to about 2019). With regard to the full study: Peripheral blood was collected at initial diagnosis, before any treatment. In addition, the study compared T-cell repertoires in thyroid tissue and in blood from a handful of Graves' hyperthyroidism patients. The approximately 100 discovery patients were divided at random into training and test sets in a 7:3 ratio. Whether ophthalmopathy could be predicted prospectively was tested in an independent validation cohort made up of under 20 hyperthyroidism patients plus 17 patients who later progressed to ophthalmopathy. The paper reports TCR Vbeta CDR3 sequencing of more than 120 peripheral blood samples: approximately 41 ophthalmopathy, roughly 74 hyperthyroidism and around 17 progressor patients. To identify distinguishing TCR V-J signatures, a discovery cohort of 90 to 100 patients was used, comprising 43 with Graves' ophthalmopathy and roughly 60 with stable Graves' hyperthyroidism. Following sampling, methimazole starting at 30 mg daily was given to hyperthyroidism patients, and high-dose intravenous methylprednisolone was given to ophthalmopathy patients. General study outcomes and caveats: In validation, progression to ophthalmopathy was predicted by the model with about 70% sensitivity and roughly 76% specificity, a median of approximately 6.5 months before onset. Ophthalmopathy was separated from stable hyperthyroidism by a 13 V-J signature model, with roughly 88% sensitivity and roughly 84% specificity obtained in cross-validation and 80%/75% obtained in testing. Sample size was not statistically predetermined, and blinding of investigators to group allocation was not performed. Most expanded thyroid clonotypes (frequency above 0.001) were also found in blood, which suggests that blood repertoires may mirror thyroid immune responses.

CDR1 and CDR2 (LNHDA, SQIVND) derive from the germline V gene (reference sequence). CDR3 length: 16 amino acids, cysteine to phenylalanine. Solely the CDR3 DNA is kept, with 48 bases framed from the first base. For this chain, trimming is 3 bases at the V end and 9 bases at the J end, and the number of junction bases without a gene match is 13. About this clonotype: Its specific antigen is unknown. No much larger clonotype is one base removed from it; base qualities were not supplied.

Amplification of TCR beta CDR3 regions was carried out from RNA transcripts. A first-round RT-PCR of the TCR CDR3 used the HTBI primer set with the Qiagen OneStep RT-PCR kit. Libraries were constructed in a second round of multiplex PCR, after which size selection and purification were performed. Libraries were sequenced paired-end with 100 bp reads on an Illumina HiSeq2000. In the authors' own workflow: SOAPnuke was used to process the raw data, removing reads that contained adapters or uncalled bases, had a mean Phred below 15, or lacked an exact match to the constant primer or identifier. High-quality paired reads were merged with COPE v1.2.5, and unique nucleotide sequences were defined as clonotypes. Clonotypes were aligned to IMGT TRBV, TRBD and TRBJ reference segments using MiTCR v1.1. Analysis was restricted to V-J combinations with a frequency above 0.0001, which covered roughly 99% of repertoires. A TCS score was defined as the ratio of F50 (clonal expansion) to E x V (chaos), with BLOSUM62-based TCRdist applied between CDR3 peptides within each V-J. Welch's t-statistics and random forest reduced around 510 V-J features to 13, which were used in a naive Bayes classifier (R e1071). TCRdb's own reprocessing of the public reads used fastp at Q25 and MiXCR and kept productive beta chains. Rows are combined by CDR3 protein, so each entry shows the most common genes and DNA. The V and J calls here are based on TCRdb, not the publication. A total of 600,000 to 900,000 distinct CDR3 sequences appear in this sample, 16% of them only once. The ten largest clones represent around 7.7% of the sample.

Stable Graves' hyperthyroidism was defined as no progression to ophthalmopathy during 18 months of follow-up. The hyperthyroidism patients were between 18 and 65 years old and newly diagnosed, with a disease duration of less than 2 months. Patients with uncontrolled infections, other autoimmune diseases, pregnancy or lactation were excluded. Diagnoses were based on clinical symptoms, serum thyroxine and TRAb, thyroid ultrasound and orbital computed tomography. PBMCs were separated from 7.5 to 10 ml of fresh peripheral blood using Ficoll-Paque density gradient centrifugation. Total RNA was extracted using Trizol reagent, and RNA quality was assessed on an Agilent 2100 Bioanalyzer.

This TCR came from a man younger than 35 with Graves' hyperthyroidism. The sequence is built from TRBV19 and TRBJ2-1, with TRBD2 matching 8 junction bases. The sample taken for sequencing was blood. The DNA reads TGTGCCAGTAGTATCTACGCGTCAAGCGGGAGAGGTGAGCAGTTCTTC. Its translation reads: CASSIYASSGRGEQFF.